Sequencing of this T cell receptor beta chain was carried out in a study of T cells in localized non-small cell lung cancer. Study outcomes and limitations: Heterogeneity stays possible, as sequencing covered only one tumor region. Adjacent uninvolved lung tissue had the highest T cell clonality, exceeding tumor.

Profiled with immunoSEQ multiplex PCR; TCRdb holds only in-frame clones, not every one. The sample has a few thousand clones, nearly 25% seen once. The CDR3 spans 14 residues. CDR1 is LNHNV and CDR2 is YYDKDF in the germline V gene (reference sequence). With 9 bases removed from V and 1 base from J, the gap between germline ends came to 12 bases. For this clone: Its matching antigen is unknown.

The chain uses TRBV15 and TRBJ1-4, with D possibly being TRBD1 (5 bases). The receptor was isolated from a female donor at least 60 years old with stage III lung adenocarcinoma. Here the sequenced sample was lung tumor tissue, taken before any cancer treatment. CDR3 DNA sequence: TGTGCCACAGGGGCTCTTGGAACTAATGAAAAACTGTTTTTT. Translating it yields CATGALGTNEKLFF.